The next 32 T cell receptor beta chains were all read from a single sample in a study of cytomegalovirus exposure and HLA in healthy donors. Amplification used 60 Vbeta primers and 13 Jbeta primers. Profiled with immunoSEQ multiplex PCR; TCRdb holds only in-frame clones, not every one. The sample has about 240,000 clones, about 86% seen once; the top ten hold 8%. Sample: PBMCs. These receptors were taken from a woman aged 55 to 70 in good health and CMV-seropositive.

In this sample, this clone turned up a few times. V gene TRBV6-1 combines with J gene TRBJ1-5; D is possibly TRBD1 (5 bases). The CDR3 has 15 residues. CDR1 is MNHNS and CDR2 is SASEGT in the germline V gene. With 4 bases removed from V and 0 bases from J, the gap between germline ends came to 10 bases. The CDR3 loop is CASSGGGDSNQPQHF. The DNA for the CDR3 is TGTGCCAGCAGTGGTGGGGGGGATAGCAATCAGCCCCAGCATTTT.

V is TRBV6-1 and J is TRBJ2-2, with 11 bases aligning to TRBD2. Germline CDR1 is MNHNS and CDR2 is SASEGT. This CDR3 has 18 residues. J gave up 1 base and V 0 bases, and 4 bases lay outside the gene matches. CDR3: CASSEASLAGVNTGELFF. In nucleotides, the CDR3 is TGTGCCAGCAGTGAAGCGTCACTAGCGGGAGTGAACACCGGGGAGCTGTTTTTT.

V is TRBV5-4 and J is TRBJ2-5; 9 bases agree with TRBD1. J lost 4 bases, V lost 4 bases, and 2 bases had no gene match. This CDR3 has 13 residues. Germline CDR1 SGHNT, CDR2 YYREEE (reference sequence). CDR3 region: CASSADRGETQYF. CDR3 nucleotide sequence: TGTGCCAGCAGCGCGGACAGGGGAGAGACCCAGTACTTC.

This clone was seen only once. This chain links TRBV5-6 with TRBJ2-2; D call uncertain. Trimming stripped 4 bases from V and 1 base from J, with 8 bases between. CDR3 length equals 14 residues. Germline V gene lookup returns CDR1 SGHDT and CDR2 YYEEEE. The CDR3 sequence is CASSQELNTGELFF. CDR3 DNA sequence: TGTGCCAGCAGCCAAGAGTTGAACACCGGGGAGCTGTTTTTT.

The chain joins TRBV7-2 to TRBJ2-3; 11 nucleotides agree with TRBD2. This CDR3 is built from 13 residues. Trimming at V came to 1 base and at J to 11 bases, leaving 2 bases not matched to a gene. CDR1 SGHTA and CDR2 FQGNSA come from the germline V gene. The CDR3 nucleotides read TGTGCCAGCAGCTTAGGACTAGCGGGGAGGCAGTATTTT. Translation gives CASSLGLAGRQYF.

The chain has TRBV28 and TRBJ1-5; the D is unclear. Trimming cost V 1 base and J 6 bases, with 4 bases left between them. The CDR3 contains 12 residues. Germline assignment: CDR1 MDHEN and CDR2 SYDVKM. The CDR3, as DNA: TGTGCCAGCAGTTTATTCCGTCAGCCCCAGCATTTT. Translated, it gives CASSLFRQPQHF.

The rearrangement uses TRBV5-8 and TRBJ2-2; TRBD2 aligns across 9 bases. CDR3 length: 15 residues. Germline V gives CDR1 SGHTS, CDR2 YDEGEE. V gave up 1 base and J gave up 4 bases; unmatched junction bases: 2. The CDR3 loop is CASSLTSGPTGELFF. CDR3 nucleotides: TGTGCCAGCAGCTTGACTAGCGGGCCCACCGGGGAGCTGTTTTTT.

The CDR3 coding sequence is TGTGCCAGCAGACCAAGCGGGAGGACTACCTACGAGCAGTACTTC. Protein: CASRPSGRTTYEQYF. The chain has TRBV28 and TRBJ2-5, with 9 positions matching TRBD2. The end of the DNA is better explained by TRBJ2-7, so the J call may be wrong. This CDR3 is 15 amino acids long. Germline lookup yields CDR1 MDHEN and CDR2 SYDVKM.

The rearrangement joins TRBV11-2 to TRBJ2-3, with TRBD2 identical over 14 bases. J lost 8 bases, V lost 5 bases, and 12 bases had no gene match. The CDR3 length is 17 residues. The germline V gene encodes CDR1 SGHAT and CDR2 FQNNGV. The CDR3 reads CASSPGTSGSSGGTQYF. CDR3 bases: TGTGCCAGCAGCCCGGGGACTAGCGGGAGCTCGGGAGGTACGCAGTATTTT.

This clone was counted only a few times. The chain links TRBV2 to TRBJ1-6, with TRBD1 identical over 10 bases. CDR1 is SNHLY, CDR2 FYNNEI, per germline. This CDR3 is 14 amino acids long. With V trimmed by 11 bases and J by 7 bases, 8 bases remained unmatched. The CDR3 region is CARRDRGANSPLHF. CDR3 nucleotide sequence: TGTGCCCGCCGGGACAGGGGAGCCAATTCACCCCTCCACTTT.

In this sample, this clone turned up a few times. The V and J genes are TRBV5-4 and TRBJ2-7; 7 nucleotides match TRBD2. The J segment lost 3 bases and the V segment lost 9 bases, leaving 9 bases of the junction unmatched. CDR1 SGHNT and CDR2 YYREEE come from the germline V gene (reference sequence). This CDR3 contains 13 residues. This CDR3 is CATQRGGSYEQYF. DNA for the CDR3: TGTGCCACCCAGAGGGGCGGGAGCTACGAGCAGTACTTC.

The CDR3 spells CASSGGPSQRSTEAFF. The CDR3 region has the DNA TGTGCCAGCAGTGGGGGCCCATCACAGAGGAGCACTGAAGCTTTCTTT. This chain uses TRBV2 with TRBJ1-1; D is possibly TRBD1 (5 bases). The CDR3 loop spans 16 amino acids. Germline CDR1 reads SNHLY; CDR2 reads FYNNEI. V lost 4 bases and J lost 4, with 19 bases in between.

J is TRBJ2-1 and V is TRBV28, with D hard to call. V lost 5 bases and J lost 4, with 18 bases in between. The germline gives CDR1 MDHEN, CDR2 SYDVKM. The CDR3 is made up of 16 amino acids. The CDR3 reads CASSPPQRSGYNEQFF. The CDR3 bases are TGTGCCAGCAGTCCTCCTCAGCGATCGGGTTACAATGAGCAGTTCTTC.

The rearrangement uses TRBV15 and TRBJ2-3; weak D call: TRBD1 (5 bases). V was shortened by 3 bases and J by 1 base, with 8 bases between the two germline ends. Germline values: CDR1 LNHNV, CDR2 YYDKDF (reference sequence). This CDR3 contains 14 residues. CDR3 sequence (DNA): TGTGCCACCAGCAGGCTAGGGGGCACAGATACGCAGTATTTT. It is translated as CATSRLGGTDTQYF.

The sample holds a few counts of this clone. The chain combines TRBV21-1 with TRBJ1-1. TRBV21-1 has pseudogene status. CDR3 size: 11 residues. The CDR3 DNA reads TGTGCCAGCCTAGGGAGGACTGAAGCTTTCTTT. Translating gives CASLGRTEAFF.

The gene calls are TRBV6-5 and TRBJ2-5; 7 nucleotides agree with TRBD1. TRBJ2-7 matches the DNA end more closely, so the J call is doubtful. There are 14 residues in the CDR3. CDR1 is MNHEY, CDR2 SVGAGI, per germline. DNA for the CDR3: TGTGCCAGCAGTCCCCGGGACAGCTCCTACGAGCAGTACTTC. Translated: CASSPRDSSYEQYF.

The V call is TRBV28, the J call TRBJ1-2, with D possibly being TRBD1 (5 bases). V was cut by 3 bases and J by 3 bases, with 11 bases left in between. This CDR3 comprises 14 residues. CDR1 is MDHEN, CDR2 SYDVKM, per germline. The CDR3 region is CASSFSSGYYGYTF. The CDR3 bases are TGTGCCAGCAGTTTTAGTTCAGGGTACTATGGCTACACCTTC.

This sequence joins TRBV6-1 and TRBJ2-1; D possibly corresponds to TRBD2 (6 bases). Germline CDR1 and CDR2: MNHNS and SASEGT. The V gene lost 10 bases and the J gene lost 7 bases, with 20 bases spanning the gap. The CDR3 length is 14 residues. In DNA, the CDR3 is TGTGCCACCATACCGCGGAGGGACCTGAATGAGCAGTTCTTC. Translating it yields CATIPRRDLNEQFF.

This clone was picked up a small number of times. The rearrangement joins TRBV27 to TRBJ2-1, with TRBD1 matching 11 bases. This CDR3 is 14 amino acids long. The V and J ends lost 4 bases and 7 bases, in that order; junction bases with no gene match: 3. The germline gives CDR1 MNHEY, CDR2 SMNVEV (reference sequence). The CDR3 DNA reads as TGTGCCAGCAGTTCCTGGGACAGGGGGAATGAGCAGTTCTTC. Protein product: CASSSWDRGNEQFF.

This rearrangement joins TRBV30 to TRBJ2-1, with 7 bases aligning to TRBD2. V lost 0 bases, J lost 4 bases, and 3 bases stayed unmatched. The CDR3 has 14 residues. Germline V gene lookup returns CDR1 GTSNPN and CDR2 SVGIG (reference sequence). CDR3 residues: CAWSVGGSYNEQFF. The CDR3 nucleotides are TGTGCCTGGAGTGTGGGCGGGAGTTACAATGAGCAGTTCTTC.

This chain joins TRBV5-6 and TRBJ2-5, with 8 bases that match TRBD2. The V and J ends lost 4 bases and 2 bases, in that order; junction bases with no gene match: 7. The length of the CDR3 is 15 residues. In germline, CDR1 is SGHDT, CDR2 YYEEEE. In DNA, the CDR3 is TGTGCCAGCAGCCCCCCTTCTAGCGGGCAAGAGACCCAGTACTTC. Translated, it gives CASSPPSSGQETQYF. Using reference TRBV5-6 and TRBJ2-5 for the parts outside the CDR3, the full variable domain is DAGVTQSPTHLIKTRGQQVTLRCSPKSGHDTVSWYQQALGQGPQFIFQYYEEEERQRGNFPDRFSGHQFPNYSSELNVNALLLGDSALYLCASSPPSSGQETQYFGPGTRLLVL.

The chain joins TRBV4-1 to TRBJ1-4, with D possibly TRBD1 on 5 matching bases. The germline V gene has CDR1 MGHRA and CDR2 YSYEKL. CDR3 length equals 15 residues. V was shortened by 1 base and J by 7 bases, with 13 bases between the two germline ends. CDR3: CASSQGYRRGEKLFF. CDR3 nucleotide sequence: TGCGCCAGCAGCCAAGGGTACAGAAGGGGTGAAAAACTGTTTTTT.

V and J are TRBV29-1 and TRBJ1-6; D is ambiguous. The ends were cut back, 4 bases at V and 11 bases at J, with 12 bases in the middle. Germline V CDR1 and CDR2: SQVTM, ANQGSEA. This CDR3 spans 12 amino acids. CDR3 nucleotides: TGCAGCGTTGCTGGTCCCCGGGCACCCCTCCACTTT. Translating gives CSVAGPRAPLHF.

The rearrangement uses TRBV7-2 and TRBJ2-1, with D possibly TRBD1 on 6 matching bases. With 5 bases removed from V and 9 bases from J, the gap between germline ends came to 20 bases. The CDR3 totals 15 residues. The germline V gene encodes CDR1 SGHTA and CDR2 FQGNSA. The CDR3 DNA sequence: TGTGCCAGCAGCCAGGTTTTACAGGGATCGGTTGAGCAGTTCTTC. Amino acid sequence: CASSQVLQGSVEQFF.

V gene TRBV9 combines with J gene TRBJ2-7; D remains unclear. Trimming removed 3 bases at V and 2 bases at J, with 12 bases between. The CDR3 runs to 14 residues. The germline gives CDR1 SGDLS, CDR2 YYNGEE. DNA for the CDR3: TGTGCCAGCAGCGGACACGGTTTAACCTACGAGCAGTACTTC. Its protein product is CASSGHGLTYEQYF.

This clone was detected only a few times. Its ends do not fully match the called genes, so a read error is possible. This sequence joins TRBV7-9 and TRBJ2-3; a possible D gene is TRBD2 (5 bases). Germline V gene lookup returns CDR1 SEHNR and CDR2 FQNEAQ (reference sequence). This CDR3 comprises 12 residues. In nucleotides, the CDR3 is TGTTCCAGCAGCTTCGCTAGCCTTACGCAGTATTTT. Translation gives CSSSFASLTQYF.

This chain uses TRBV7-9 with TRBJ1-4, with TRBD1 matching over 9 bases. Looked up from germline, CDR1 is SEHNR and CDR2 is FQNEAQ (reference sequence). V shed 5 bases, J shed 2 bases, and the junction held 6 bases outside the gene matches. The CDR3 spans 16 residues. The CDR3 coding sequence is TGTGCCAGCAGCCATGGACAGGGGAGGACTAATGAAAAACTGTTTTTT. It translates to CASSHGQGRTNEKLFF.

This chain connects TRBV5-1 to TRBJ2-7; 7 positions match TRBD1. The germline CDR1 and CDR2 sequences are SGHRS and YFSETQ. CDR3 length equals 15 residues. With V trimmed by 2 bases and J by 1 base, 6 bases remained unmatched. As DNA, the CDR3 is TGCGCCAGCAGCTTTGGGTGGGACAGTTCCTACGAGCAGTACTTC. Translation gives CASSFGWDSSYEQYF.

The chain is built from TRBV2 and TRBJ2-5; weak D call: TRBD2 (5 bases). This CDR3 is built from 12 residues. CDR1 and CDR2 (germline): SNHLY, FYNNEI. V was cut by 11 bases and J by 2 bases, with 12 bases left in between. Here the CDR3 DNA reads TGTGCCGGAGAGGGTGCTCAAGAGACCCAGTACTTC. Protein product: CAGEGAQETQYF.

The CDR3 region has the DNA TGTGCCAGCGCGTACAGGCTGGGCAATCAGCCCCAGCATTTT. This gives the protein CASAYRLGNQPQHF. This chain joins TRBV6-5 and TRBJ1-5; maybe TRBD1 (5 bases). This CDR3 has 14 amino acids. Germline CDR1 and CDR2: MNHEY and SVGAGI. Trimming cost V 8 bases and J 2 bases, with 13 bases left between them.

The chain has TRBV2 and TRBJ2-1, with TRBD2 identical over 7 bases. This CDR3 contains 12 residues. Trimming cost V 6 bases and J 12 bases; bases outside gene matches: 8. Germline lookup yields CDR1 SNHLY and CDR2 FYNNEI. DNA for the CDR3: TGTGCCAGCAGAGAGCTTGGGAGGGGGCAGTTCTTC. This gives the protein CASRELGRGQFF.

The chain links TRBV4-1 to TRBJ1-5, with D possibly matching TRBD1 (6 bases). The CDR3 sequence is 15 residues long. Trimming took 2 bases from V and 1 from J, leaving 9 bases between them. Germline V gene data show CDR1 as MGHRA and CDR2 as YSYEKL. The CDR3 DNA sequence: TGCGCCAGCAGCCAATTGGACAGAAGCAATCAGCCCCAGCATTTT. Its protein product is CASSQLDRSNQPQHF.